Sequencing of this T cell receptor beta chain was carried out in a study of T cells in Graves' hyperthyroidism and ophthalmopathy. General observations from the study: Within blood appeared most thyroid clonotypes that had expanded above 0.001.

Recently diagnosed hyperthyroidism of less than 2 months' duration affected patients aged 18 to 65. Uncontrolled infections, other autoimmune diseases, pregnancy or lactation led to exclusion of patients. Thyroid ultrasound, orbital computed tomography, clinical symptoms, and serum thyroxine and TRAb underpinned diagnoses. What was amplified from RNA transcripts were TCR beta CDR3 regions. When the TCR CDR3 underwent first-round RT-PCR, the HTBI primer set was used. TCRdb ran MiXCR on the multiplex PCR reads and lists one entry per CDR3 protein. The data show about 380,000 distinct CDR3 sequences, approximately 13% seen once. V was clipped by 6 bases and J by 0 bases, with 14 bases between them. Germline V gene lookup returns CDR1 MDHEN and CDR2 SYDVKM. This CDR3 is built from 15 residues. This clonotype was counted ten times or more. Its antigen is not known.

The chain uses TRBV28 and TRBJ1-1; D remains unclear. The origin of this receptor is a man aged 25-40 years with Graves' hyperthyroidism that later progressed to Graves' ophthalmopathy. Sample: blood. CDR3 sequence: CASSRSSAMNTEAFF. The CDR3 DNA reads TGTGCCAGCAGCCGTTCGTCGGCCATGAACACTGAAGCTTTCTTT.